This T cell receptor (beta chain) came from a study of shared clonotypes between healthy human individuals. Broader study findings: Clonotypes which were not shared had lower generation probabilities than clonotypes that all four donors shared.

The run depth of the assay was deep. Generated by immunoSEQ multiplex PCR, the TCRdb table keeps only in-frame clones and is missing some. The table shows nearly 1 million clones, with around three quarters occurring only once. V lost 1 base and J lost 3, with 3 bases in between. Looked up from germline, CDR1 is SEHNR and CDR2 is FQNEAQ (reference sequence). The CDR3 covers 12 residues. Remarks on this clone: No antigen is known for it. Other DNA sequences in this specimen translate into the identical CDR3.

Into CD45RA+ naive and CD45RA-negative memory subsets, the CD4+ cells were split. The rearrangement links TRBV7-9 to TRBJ1-1; D is uncertain. The source is a man aged 18 to 35 in good health. The specimen was memory CD4+ T cells sorted from blood. Subset denoted: CD45RA-negative fraction. The CDR3 protein is CASSLDYTEAFF. The DNA of the CDR3 is TGTGCCAGCAGCTTAGATTACACTGAAGCTTTCTTT.